These 9 T cell receptor beta chains share one sample of origin, sequenced in a study of shared clonotypes between healthy human individuals. Profiling relied on immunoSEQ multiplex PCR, and the TCRdb table lists in-frame clones only, not all of them. The sample comprises millions of clones, more than 90% of which are singletons, and more than 0.12% rests with the top ten. The sequenced sample consisted of naive CD4+ T cells sorted from blood. Indicated subset: CD45RA+ positively selected. These receptors all stem from a man aged 18 to 30 in good health.

The chain couples TRBV6-6 to TRBJ2-7; maybe TRBD2 (6 bases). Trimming removed 4 bases from V and 4 bases from J, with 14 bases in between. The CDR3 totals 14 residues. In germline, CDR1 is MNHNY, CDR2 SVGAGI (reference sequence). CDR3 loop: CASSLGTPKYEQYF. In DNA, the CDR3 is TGTGCCAGCAGTTTGGGGACTCCGAAGTACGAGCAGTACTTC.

The chain is built from TRBV4-3 and TRBJ2-7, with D perhaps TRBD1 (6 bases). V gave up 5 bases and J gave up 3 bases, with 11 bases separating them. CDR1 is LGHNA and CDR2 is YSLEER in the germline V gene. The CDR3 spans 13 residues. The CDR3, as DNA: TGCGCCAGCAGCATCCAGGACAGCTACGAGCAGTACTTC. This encodes CASSIQDSYEQYF.

The chain carries TRBV5-1 and TRBJ2-7; D may be TRBD2 (6 bases). V shed 4 bases and J shed 6 bases, with 23 bases lying between them. This CDR3 is built from 16 residues. Germline V gene data show CDR1 as SGHRS and CDR2 as YFSETQ. For the CDR3, the DNA is TGCGCCAGCAGCGGAACCGGATTGGGACTGGGCGGCGAGCAGTACTTC. Translation: CASSGTGLGLGGEQYF.

CDR3 coding DNA: TGTGCCAGTACATTCGGGGGGCTCACAGATACGCAGTATTTT. Translated, it gives CASTFGGLTDTQYF. The chain uses TRBV6-6 and TRBJ2-3; D possibly corresponds to TRBD2 (7 bases). The CDR3 covers 14 residues. V lost 9 bases to trimming and J lost 2 bases, with 15 bases between them. Germline V gives CDR1 MNHNY, CDR2 SVGAGI (reference sequence).

V and J are TRBV19 and TRBJ2-4, with 9 bases matching TRBD1. The length of the CDR3 is 16 residues. Trimming took 4 bases from V and 1 from J; bases not matched to a gene: 5. Germline CDR1 is LNHDA and CDR2 is SQIVND (reference sequence). CDR3 nucleotides: TGTGCCAGTAGTAGGGGACAGGGACTCGCCAAAAACATTCAGTACTTC. It translates to CASSRGQGLAKNIQYF.

This sequence joins TRBV29-1 and TRBJ1-1; no definite D call. CDR3 length equals 13 residues. V lost 1 base, J lost 4 bases, and 10 bases lay in between. Germline CDR1 reads SQVTM; CDR2 reads ANQGSEA. The CDR3 sequence: CSVEGMWVTEAFF. For the CDR3, the DNA is TGCAGCGTTGAAGGAATGTGGGTCACTGAAGCTTTCTTT.

Remarks on this clone: The same CDR3 arises from other DNA sequences in this sample as well. The rearrangement links TRBV27 to TRBJ2-1; D unclear. Looked up from germline, CDR1 is MNHEY and CDR2 is SMNVEV (reference sequence). Trimming took off 10 bases at V and 0 bases at J, with 13 bases between the two ends. The CDR3 covers 14 residues. CDR3: CATKTGSSYNEQFF. CDR3 nucleotide sequence: TGTGCCACAAAAACCGGAAGCTCCTACAATGAGCAGTTCTTC.

This chain connects TRBV21-1 to TRBJ2-7; the table assigns TRBD1, which was not confirmed against the DNA. TRBV21-1 is labeled a pseudogene. This CDR3 has 12 residues. In DNA form, the CDR3 reads TGTGCCAGCAGCGAGGACAGTCGAGAGCAGTACTTC. It translates to CASSEDSREQYF.

This clone was seen only once. V gene TRBV5-4 combines with J gene TRBJ2-7; TRBD2 matches at 10 bases. This CDR3 is built from 14 residues. Per the germline V gene, CDR1 is SGHNT and CDR2 is YYREEE (reference sequence). V dropped 4 bases and J dropped 4; count of bases not matched to a gene: 5. CDR3 DNA sequence: TGTGCCAGCAGCCATCTAGCGGGGGCGTACGAGCAGTACTTC. It specifies CASSHLAGAYEQYF.